The present entry profiles one T cell receptor (beta chain) with its context. This entry comes from a study of T cell changes during pregnancy in multiple sclerosis. V shed 1 base and J 2 bases; nucleotides not matched to a gene: 4. The CDR3 runs 15 residues. Germline CDR1 is SGHTA and CDR2 is FQGNSA. Only in-frame clones appear in the TCRdb table, and some are missing; sequencing was by immunoSEQ multiplex PCR. The profile covers 44,000 or so clones, with around 90% appearing a single time and 1.5% taken by the ten largest. This receptor was taken from a female donor in good health, enrolled as a control in a pregnancy study. The sequences come from peripheral blood, collected in the first trimester of pregnancy. The rearrangement links TRBV7-2 to TRBJ1-1; 7 nucleotides align to TRBD1. CDR3 nucleotides: TGTGCCAGCAGCTTAGACAGGGGATACAACACTGAAGCTTTCTTT. It translates to CASSLDRGYNTEAFF.